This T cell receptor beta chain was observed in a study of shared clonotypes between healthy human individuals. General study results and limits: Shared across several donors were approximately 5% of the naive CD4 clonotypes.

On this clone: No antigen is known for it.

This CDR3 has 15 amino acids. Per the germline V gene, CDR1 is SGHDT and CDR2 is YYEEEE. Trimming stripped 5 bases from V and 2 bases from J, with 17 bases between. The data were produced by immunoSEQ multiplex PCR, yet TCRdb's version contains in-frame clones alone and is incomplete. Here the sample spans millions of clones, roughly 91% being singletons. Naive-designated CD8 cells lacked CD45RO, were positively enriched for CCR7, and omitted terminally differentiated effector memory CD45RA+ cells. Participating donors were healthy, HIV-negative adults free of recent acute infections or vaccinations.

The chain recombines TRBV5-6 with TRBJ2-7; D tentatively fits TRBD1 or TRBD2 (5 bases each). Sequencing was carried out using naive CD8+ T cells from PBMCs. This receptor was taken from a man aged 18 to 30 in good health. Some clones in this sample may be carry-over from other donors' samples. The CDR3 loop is CASSPGPRGTYEQYF. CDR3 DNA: TGTGCCAGCAGTCCAGGGCCCCGGGGCACCTACGAGCAGTACTTC.